These T cell receptor beta chains were read from a single sample in a study of blood T cell repertoires in COVID-19. The assay was immunoSEQ multiplex PCR, and TCRdb's table has in-frame clones only and misses some. The sample shows some 57,000 clones, 80% to 95% of them seen only once. The sequencing sample was made of peripheral blood. These receptors all stem from a man between 45 and 60 years old with active COVID-19. Both conserved end residues are part of each CDR3. D genes are given only for firm matches. Rows give clone size only sometimes, using once, few, many, or a class for an expanded clone.

NA,TRBJ2-3,TRBV15,NA,CATSRNDYLAESQVDTQYF,TGTGCCACCAGCAGAAACGACTACTTAGCGGAGTCGCAGGTGGATACGCAGTATTTT
NA,TRBJ1-1,TRBV7-2,TRBD1,CASSLRTGGEAFF,TGTGCCAGCAGCCTCCGGACAGGCGGTGAAGCTTTCTTT
NA,TRBJ1-3,TRBV7-2,NA,CASSSGGPGNTIYF,TGTGCCAGCAGCTCTGGGGGCCCTGGAAACACCATATATTTT
once,TRBJ2-7,TRBV5-6,TRBD1,CASSLGQGAMGEQYF,TGTGCCAGCAGTCTCGGACAGGGGGCGATGGGGGAGCAGTACTTC
NA,TRBJ2-1,TRBV2,NA,CASRRTVDGYNEQFF,TGTGCCAGCAGGAGGACTGTCGATGGCTACAATGAGCAGTTCTTC
NA,TRBJ2-4,TRBV7-8,TRBD2,CASSLGLENIQYF,TGTGCCAGCAGCTTGGGACTAGAAAACATTCAGTACTTC
NA,TRBJ1-6,TRBV6-5,TRBD1,CASNGRQGNNSPLHF,TGTGCCAGCAATGGGAGACAGGGAAATAATTCACCCCTCCACTTT
NA,TRBJ2-3,TRBV5-4,NA,CASSLGSGETQYF,TGTGCCAGCAGCCTCGGAAGTGGGGAGACGCAGTATTTT
NA,TRBJ2-7,TRBV6-5,TRBD1,CASSSGTGWEQYF,TGTGCCAGCAGTTCGGGGACAGGGTGGGAGCAGTACTTC
NA,TRBJ2-5,TRBV7-8,TRBD1,CASFSGTGYIGETQYF,TGTGCCAGCTTCTCCGGGACAGGGTATATTGGAGAGACCCAGTACTTC
NA,TRBJ1-2,TRBV7-9,TRBD1,CASTLGDRGFEGYTF,TGTGCCAGCACCCTAGGGGACAGGGGGTTCGAAGGCTACACCTTC
NA,TRBJ2-7,TRBV10-3,NA,CAISDRGPEAEQYF,TGTGCCATCAGTGACCGCGGGCCCGAGGCGGAGCAGTACTTC
NA,TRBJ2-3,TRBV7-2,TRBD2,CASSLPAYLSGRAPDTQYF,TGTGCCAGCAGCTTACCTGCTTATCTTAGCGGGAGGGCCCCCGATACGCAGTATTTT
NA,TRBJ2-7,TRBV6-2/TRBV6-3,TRBD1,CASSPGGASNEQYF,TGTGCCAGCAGCCCAGGGGGCGCGTCTAACGAGCAGTACTTC
NA,TRBJ2-7,TRBV5-5,NA,CASSFRRQEAGEQYF,TGTGCCAGCAGCTTTCGGAGGCAGGAGGCGGGAGAGCAGTACTTC
NA,TRBJ1-3,TRBV14,NA,CASSQGQDITGNTIYF,TGTGCCAGCAGCCAAGGTCAGGACATCACTGGAAACACCATATATTTT
NA,TRBJ2-2,TRBV30,NA,CAWSGRRSYTGELFF,TGTGCCTGGAGTGGCAGGCGCTCTTACACCGGGGAGCTGTTTTTT
NA,TRBJ2-3,TRBV7-9,TRBD2,CASSPRTSGGPSTDTQYF,TGTGCCAGCAGCCCACGGACTAGCGGGGGTCCTAGCACAGATACGCAGTATTTT
once,TRBJ1-2,TRBV5-1,TRBD1,CASSPGQNYGYTF,TGCGCCAGCAGCCCGGGACAGAACTATGGCTACACCTTC
NA,TRBJ1-2,TRBV2,NA,CASRLVPVWSYGYTF,TGTGCCAGCCGACTGGTCCCAGTTTGGAGCTATGGCTACACCTTC
NA,TRBJ1-1,TRBV25-1,NA,CASSLRGVNTEAFF,TGTGCCAGCAGTCTCAGGGGCGTGAACACTGAAGCTTTCTTT
NA,TRBJ2-7,TRBV28,TRBD2,CASTRTSASYEQYF,TGTGCCAGCACCCGGACTAGCGCCTCCTACGAGCAGTACTTC
NA,TRBJ1-1,TRBV18,NA,CASSPRENTEAFF,TGTGCCAGCTCACCCAGGGAGAACACTGAAGCTTTCTTT
NA,TRBJ1-6,TRBV7-9,NA,CASSIHRDPSSPLHF,TGTGCCAGCAGCATCCACAGGGACCCCAGTTCACCCCTCCACTTT
NA,TRBJ2-7,TRBV28,NA,CASSLRGNFSPRF,TGTGCCAGCAGTTTAAGGGGCAATTTTAGTCCCCGTTTC
NA,TRBJ2-2,TRBV23-1,NA,CASSQSGHAVTGELFF,TGCGCCAGCAGTCAATCGGGACACGCGGTTACCGGGGAGCTGTTTTTT
NA,TRBJ1-6,TRBV2,NA,CASSQNGRGNSPLHF,TGTGCCAGCAGTCAGAATGGGAGAGGTAATTCACCCCTCCACTTT
NA,TRBJ1-6,TRBV27,NA,CASRGLLGSPLHF,TGTGCCAGCAGGGGCCTCTTGGGTTCACCCCTCCACTTT
NA,TRBJ2-2,TRBV7-2,NA,CASSRDSNTGELFF,TGTGCCAGCAGCCGGGATTCGAACACCGGGGAGCTGTTTTTT
few,TRBJ2-3,TRBV7-6,TRBD2,CASSRNHGAGALTDTQYF,TGTGCCAGCAGCCGCAACCATGGAGCGGGGGCCCTCACAGATACGCAGTATTTT
once,TRBJ1-1,TRBV18,TRBD1,CASSPRQGANTEAFF,TGTGCCAGCTCACCGCGACAGGGGGCGAACACTGAAGCTTTCTTT
NA,TRBJ2-7,TRBV7-9,NA,CASSLGGTSYEQYF,TGTGCCAGCAGCTTAGGCGGGACCTCCTACGAGCAGTACTTC
NA,TRBJ2-7,TRBV11-2,TRBD2,CASSLELAGASEQYF,TGTGCCAGCAGCTTAGAACTAGCGGGGGCATCAGAGCAGTACTTC
NA,TRBJ2-7,TRBV5-5,TRBD2,CASSGVGTSAYEQYF,TGTGCCAGCAGCGGGGTGGGGACTAGCGCCTACGAGCAGTACTTC
NA,TRBJ1-2,TRBV2,TRBD1,CASRYTGTVSGYTF,TGTGCCAGCCGATATACTGGGACAGTGAGCGGCTACACCTTC
few,TRBJ1-1,TRBV11-2,TRBD1,CASSLGQGSTEAFF,TGTGCCAGCAGCTTAGGACAGGGGAGCACTGAAGCTTTCTTT
once,TRBJ2-7,TRBV14,TRBD2,CASSQGGLAGNYEQYF,TGTGCCAGCAGCCAAGGGGGACTAGCGGGAAACTACGAGCAGTACTTC
NA,TRBJ2-3,TRBV3-1/TRBV3-2,TRBD2,CASSPGSGSSDTQYF,TGTGCCAGCAGCCCGGGTAGCGGGAGTTCAGATACGCAGTATTTT
NA,TRBJ1-1,TRBV5-1,NA,CASKIQGNTEAFF,TGCGCCAGCAAGATACAGGGGAACACTGAAGCTTTCTTT
NA,TRBJ2-7,TRBV6-1,TRBD2,CASSEGGGYGYEQYF,TGTGCCAGCAGTGAAGGGGGGGGATATGGGTACGAGCAGTACTTC
NA,TRBJ2-3,TRBV20-1,TRBD1,CSASRDRGREDTQYF,TGCAGTGCTAGTAGGGACAGGGGAAGGGAAGATACGCAGTATTTT
NA,TRBJ2-1,TRBV5-5,TRBD2,CASSLVPSGRMGEQFF,TGTGCCAGCAGCTTGGTCCCTAGCGGGAGAATGGGTGAGCAGTTCTTC
NA,TRBJ2-1,TRBV19,TRBD1,CASSELPTGTYNEQFF,TGTGCCAGTAGTGAGCTACCGACAGGGACCTACAATGAGCAGTTCTTC
NA,TRBJ2-3,TRBV4-2,TRBD2,CASSQERGGADTQYF,TGTGCCAGCAGCCAAGAACGCGGGGGGGCCGATACGCAGTATTTT
NA,TRBJ1-2,TRBV20-1,NA,CSGGVSGGYTF,TGCAGTGGGGGGGTTTCGGGAGGCTACACCTTC
NA,TRBJ1-1,TRBV2,NA,CASALWGGQREAFF,TGTGCCAGCGCCCTTTGGGGGGGGCAAAGGGAAGCTTTCTTT
NA,TRBJ2-4,TRBV14,TRBD2,CASSRRTSGSEIQYF,TGTGCCAGCAGCCGGCGGACTAGCGGGAGTGAGATTCAGTACTTC
NA,TRBJ2-1,TRBV4-1,NA,CASSQPQSYYNEQFF,TGCGCCAGCAGCCAGCCTCAGTCGTATTACAATGAGCAGTTCTTC
NA,TRBJ1-1,TRBV4-1,TRBD1,CASSQGQGATGTEAFF,TGCGCCAGCAGCCAAGGACAGGGGGCTACGGGGACTGAAGCTTTCTTT
NA,TRBJ1-6,TRBV7-9,NA,CASKKGGQTYNSPLHF,TGTGCCAGCAAAAAGGGGGGGCAGACCTATAATTCACCCCTCCACTTT
once,TRBJ1-5,TRBV27,NA,CASSSRPGNQPQHF,TGTGCCAGCAGTTCAAGACCGGGTAATCAGCCCCAGCATTTT
NA,TRBJ1-2,TRBV7-8,NA,CASSHTEDGYTF,TGTGCCAGCTCCCACACGGAGGATGGCTACACCTTC
NA,TRBJ2-3,TRBV9,TRBD2,CASSALAGGSTDTQYF,TGTGCCAGCAGCGCCCTAGCGGGAGGCAGCACAGATACGCAGTATTTT
NA,TRBJ2-7,TRBV4-2,TRBD1,CASSQVWDRVYEQYF,TGTGCCAGCAGCCAAGTGTGGGACAGGGTCTACGAGCAGTACTTC